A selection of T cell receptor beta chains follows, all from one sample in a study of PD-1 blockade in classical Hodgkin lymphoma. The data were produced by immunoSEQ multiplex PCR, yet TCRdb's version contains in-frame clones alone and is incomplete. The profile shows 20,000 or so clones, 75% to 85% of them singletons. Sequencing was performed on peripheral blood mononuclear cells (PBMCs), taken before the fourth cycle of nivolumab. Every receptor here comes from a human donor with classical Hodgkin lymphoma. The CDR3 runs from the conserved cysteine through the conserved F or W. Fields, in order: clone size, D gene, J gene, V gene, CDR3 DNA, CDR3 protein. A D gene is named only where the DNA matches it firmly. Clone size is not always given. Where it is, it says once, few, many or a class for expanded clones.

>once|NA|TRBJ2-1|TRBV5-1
TGCGCCAGCAGCTTGTCCGGGACCCCGCAGAAGCAGTTCTTC
CASSLSGTPQKQFF
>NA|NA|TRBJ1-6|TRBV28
TGTGCCAGCAGTTTATTTTCCGGACGGTTTCCCTCACCCCTCCACTTT
CASSLFSGRFPSPLHF
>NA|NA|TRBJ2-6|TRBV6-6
TGTGCCAGCACATTGAGTACTGGGGCCAACGTCCTGACTTTC
CASTLSTGANVLTF
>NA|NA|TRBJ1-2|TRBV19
TGTGCCAGTAGTTTTCTGGACGGAGGCTACACCTTC
CASSFLDGGYTF
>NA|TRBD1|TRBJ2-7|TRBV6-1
TGTGCCAGCAGTGAAAATAGGGGGCGATACGAGCAGTACTTC
CASSENRGRYEQYF
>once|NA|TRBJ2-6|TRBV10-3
TGTGCCATCAGTGAAAAGGGTACTACTGGGGCCAACGTCCTGACTTTC
CAISEKGTTGANVLTF
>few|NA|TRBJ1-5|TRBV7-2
TGTGCCAGCAGCAAAGACAGTTATAGCAATCAGCCCCAGCATTTT
CASSKDSYSNQPQHF
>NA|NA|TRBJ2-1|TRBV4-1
TGCGCCAGCAGCCAAGAAGGTGGGGTCCCTGGTGAGCAGTTCTTC
CASSQEGGVPGEQFF
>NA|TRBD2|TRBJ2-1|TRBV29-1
TGCAGCGTTAGCGGGAGGGCCCCCTCTAGCTCCTACAATGAGCAGTTCTTC
CSVSGRAPSSSYNEQFF
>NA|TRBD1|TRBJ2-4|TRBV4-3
TGCGCCAGCAGCATAGCCCCGGGACAGTCAGTCAACATTCAGTACTTC
CASSIAPGQSVNIQYF
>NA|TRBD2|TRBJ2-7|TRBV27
TGTGCCAGCAGTTCCCGCGGGGGAAGCTCCTACGAGCAGTACTTC
CASSSRGGSSYEQYF
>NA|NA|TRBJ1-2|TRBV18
TGTGCCAGCTCACCATTTGGGGATTCTGGCTACACCTTC
CASSPFGDSGYTF
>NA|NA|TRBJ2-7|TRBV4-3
TGCGCCAGCAGTAAGGCAAGGGGGGGTGCCTACGAGCAGTACTTC
CASSKARGGAYEQYF
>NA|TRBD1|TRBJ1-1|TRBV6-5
TGTGCCAGCAGCGGCTCCGGGACAGGGCGGACTGAAGCTTTCTTT
CASSGSGTGRTEAFF
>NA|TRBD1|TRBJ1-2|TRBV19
TGTGCCAGTAGCCCGGTCGGCGAGGGGGCAGGCTTCTATGGCTACACCTTC
CASSPVGEGAGFYGYTF
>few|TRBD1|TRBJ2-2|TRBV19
TGTGCCAGTAGTATATCAGGGGGAGCGGACACCGGGGAGCTGTTTTTT
CASSISGGADTGELFF
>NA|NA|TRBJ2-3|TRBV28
TGTGCCAGCTCGGGTGGGACCTCTAGCACAGATACGCAGTATTTT
CASSGGTSSTDTQYF
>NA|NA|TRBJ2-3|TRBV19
TGTGCCAGTAGTGGGGGGACCCGATCGAACACAGATACGCAGTATTTT
CASSGGTRSNTDTQYF
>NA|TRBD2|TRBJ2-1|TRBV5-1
TGCGCCAGCAGCGGGGGACTAAGAGGGAATGAGCAGTTCTTC
CASSGGLRGNEQFF
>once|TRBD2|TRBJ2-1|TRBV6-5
TGTGCCAGCAGTCGGACTAGCGGGGGTGAGCAGTTCTTC
CASSRTSGGEQFF
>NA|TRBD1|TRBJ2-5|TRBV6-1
TGTGCCAGCAGTGAGGGTGTTTGGGACAGGTCTCAGATGGGGGAGACCCAGTACTTC
CASSEGVWDRSQMGETQYF
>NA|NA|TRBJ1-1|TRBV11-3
TGTGCCAGCAGCTCGGACGGACTATCTGAAGCTTTCTTT
CASSSDGLSEAFF
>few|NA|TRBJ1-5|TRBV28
TGTGCCAGCAGTTTGACGGCAAGGGGGTATCAGCCCCAGCATTTT
CASSLTARGYQPQHF
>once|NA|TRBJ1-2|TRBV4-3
TGCGCCAGCAGCCAAGATGGGGGACCGCCCTCGGGCTACACCTTC
CASSQDGGPPSGYTF
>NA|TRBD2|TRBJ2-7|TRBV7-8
TGTGCCAGCAGCTTAGAGGGGACTAGCGGGTCCTACGAGCAGTACTTC
CASSLEGTSGSYEQYF